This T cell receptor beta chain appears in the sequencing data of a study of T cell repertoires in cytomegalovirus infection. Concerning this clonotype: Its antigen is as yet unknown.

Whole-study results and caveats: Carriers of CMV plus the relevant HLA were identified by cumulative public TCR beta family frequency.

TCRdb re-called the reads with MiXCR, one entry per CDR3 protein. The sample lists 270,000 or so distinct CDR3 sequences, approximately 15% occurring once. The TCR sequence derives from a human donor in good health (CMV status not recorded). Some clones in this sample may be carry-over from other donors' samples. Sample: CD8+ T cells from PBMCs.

The CDR3 bases are TGCGCCAGCAGCCAAGAAACGGACAGGTCGAGAAATGGCTACACCTTC. Protein sequence: CASSQETDRSRNGYTF. The chain uses TRBV4-1 and TRBJ1-2; 7 nucleotides agree with TRBD1. Germline trimming cut 0 bases from V and 6 bases from J; bases unmatched to any gene: 10. The CDR3 runs 16 residues. Germline V gene lookup returns CDR1 MGHRA and CDR2 YSYEKL.